These 2 T cell receptor beta chains were sequenced from one sample in a study of identical twins (TCRdb year 2016). Library construction relied on 5' RACE. The data were produced on an Illumina HiSeq 2000. Through fastp at Q25 and MiXCR, TCRdb rebuilt clones from the public reads, retaining in-frame beta chains. Entries are consolidated by CDR3 protein sequence, retaining the most common genes and DNA. The sample includes 260,000 or so distinct CDR3 sequences, with approximately 7.8% observed a single time. The ten largest clones represent over 5% of the sample. Separately, the same data were catalogued under a study of yellow fever vaccine responses in identical twins.

Sample: CD8+ T cells sorted from blood. These receptors were taken from a woman younger than 35 in good health.

The rearrangement joins TRBV12-3 or TRBV12-4 to TRBJ1-1, with no clear D. Trimming left V 2 bases short and J 1 base short, with 8 bases between. CDR3 length: 14 amino acids. The CDR3 region has the DNA TGTGCCAGCAGTTTATGGCACCCGAACACTGAAGCTTTCTTT. This sequence encodes CASSLWHPNTEAFF.

V and J are TRBV9 and TRBJ2-3, with D maybe TRBD2 (7 bases). This CDR3 is built from 15 residues. Trimming removed 4 bases from V and 5 bases from J, with 17 bases in between. The germline CDR1 and CDR2 sequences are SGDLS and YYNGEE. The chain's CDR3 is CASSPEGGLVDTQYF. CDR3 sequence (DNA): TGTGCCAGCAGCCCAGAGGGGGGGCTAGTAGATACGCAGTATTTT.